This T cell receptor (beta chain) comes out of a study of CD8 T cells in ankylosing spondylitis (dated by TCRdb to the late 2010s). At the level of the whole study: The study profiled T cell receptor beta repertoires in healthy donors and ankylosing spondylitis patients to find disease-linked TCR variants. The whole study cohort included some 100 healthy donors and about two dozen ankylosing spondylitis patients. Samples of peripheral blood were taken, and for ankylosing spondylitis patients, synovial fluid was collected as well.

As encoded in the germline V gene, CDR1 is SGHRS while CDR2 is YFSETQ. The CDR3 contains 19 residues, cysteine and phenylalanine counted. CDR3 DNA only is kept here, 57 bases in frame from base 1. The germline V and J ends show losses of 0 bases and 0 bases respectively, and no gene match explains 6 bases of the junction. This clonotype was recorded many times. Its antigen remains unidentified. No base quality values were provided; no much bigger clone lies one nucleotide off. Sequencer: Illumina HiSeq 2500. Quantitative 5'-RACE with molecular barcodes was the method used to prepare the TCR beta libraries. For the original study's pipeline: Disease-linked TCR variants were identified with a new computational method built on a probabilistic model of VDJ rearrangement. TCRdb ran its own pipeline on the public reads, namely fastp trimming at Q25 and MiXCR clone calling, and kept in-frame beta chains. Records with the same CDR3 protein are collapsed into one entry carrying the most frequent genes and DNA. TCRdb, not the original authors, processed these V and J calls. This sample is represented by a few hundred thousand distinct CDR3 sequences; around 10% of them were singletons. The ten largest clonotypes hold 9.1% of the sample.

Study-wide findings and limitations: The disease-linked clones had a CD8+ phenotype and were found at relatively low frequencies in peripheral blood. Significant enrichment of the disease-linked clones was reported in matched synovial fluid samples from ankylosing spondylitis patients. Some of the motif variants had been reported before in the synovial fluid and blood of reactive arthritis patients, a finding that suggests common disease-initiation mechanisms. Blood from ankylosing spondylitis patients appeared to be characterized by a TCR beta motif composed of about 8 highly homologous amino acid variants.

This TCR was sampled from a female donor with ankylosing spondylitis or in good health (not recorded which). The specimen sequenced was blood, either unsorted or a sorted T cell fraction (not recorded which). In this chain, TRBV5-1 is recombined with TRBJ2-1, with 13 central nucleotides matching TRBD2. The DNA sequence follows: TGCGCCAGCAGCTTGGACGGGACTAGCGGGGTTAGCTCCTACAATGAGCAGTTCTTC. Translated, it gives CASSLDGTSGVSSYNEQFF.